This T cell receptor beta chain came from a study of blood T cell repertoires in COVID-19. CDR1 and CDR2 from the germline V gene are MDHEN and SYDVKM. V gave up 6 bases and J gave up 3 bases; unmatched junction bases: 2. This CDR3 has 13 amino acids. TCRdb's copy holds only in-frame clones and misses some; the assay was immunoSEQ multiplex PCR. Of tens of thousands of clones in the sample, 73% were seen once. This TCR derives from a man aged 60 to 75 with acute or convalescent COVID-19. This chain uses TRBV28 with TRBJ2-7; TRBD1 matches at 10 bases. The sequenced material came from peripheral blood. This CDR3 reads CASRTGGHYEQYF. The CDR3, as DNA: TGTGCCAGCAGGACAGGGGGCCACTACGAGCAGTACTTC.